This T cell receptor beta chain stems from a study of radiotherapy plus CTLA-4 blockade in lung cancer. As for the study in general: Objective responses were observed in 18% of patients, and disease control was achieved by around 31%.

Germline loops: CDR1 SGHAT, CDR2 FQNNGV. V gave up 1 base and J gave up 7 bases, with 13 bases separating them. This CDR3 region has 14 residues. Sequenced by immunoSEQ multiplex PCR; TCRdb stores in-frame clones only, minus some. The table includes tens of thousands of clones, 79% detected once. Those patients who had chemo-refractory metastatic non-small-cell lung cancer were given focal radiation along with CTLA-4 blockade through ipilimumab. This TCR derives from a human donor with non-small cell lung cancer that progressed on radiotherapy plus ipilimumab. V is TRBV11-2 and J is TRBJ1-2; weak D call: TRBD1 (5 bases). The input for sequencing was peripheral blood, taken from a patient treated with radiotherapy plus ipilimumab. CDR3: CASSLAAGGSGYTF. The CDR3 bases are TGTGCCAGCAGCTTAGCAGCCGGGGGGAGTGGCTACACCTTC.